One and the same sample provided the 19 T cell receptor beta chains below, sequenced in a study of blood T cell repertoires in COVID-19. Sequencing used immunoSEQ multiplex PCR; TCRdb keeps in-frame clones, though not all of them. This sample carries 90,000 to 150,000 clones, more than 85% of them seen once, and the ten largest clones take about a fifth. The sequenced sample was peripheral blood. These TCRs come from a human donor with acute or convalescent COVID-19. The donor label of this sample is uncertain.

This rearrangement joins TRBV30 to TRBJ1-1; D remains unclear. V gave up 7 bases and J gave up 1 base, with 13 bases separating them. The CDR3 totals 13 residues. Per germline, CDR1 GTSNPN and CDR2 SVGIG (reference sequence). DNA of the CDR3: TGTGCCTCGGACGGGAACGCGAACACTGAAGCTTTCTTT. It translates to CASDGNANTEAFF.

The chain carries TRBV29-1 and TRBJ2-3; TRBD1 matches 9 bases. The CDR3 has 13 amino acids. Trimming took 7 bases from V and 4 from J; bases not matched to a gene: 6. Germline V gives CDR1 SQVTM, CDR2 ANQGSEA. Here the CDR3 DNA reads TGCAGCGCTGAGGGACAGGGCTCAGATACGCAGTATTTT. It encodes CSAEGQGSDTQYF.

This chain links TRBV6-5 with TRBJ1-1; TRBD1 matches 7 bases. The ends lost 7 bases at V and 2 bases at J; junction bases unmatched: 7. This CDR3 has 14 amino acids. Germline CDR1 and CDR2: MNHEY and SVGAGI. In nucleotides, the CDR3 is TGTGCCAGCATAGTCGCAGGGGGAAACACTGAAGCTTTCTTT. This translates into CASIVAGGNTEAFF.

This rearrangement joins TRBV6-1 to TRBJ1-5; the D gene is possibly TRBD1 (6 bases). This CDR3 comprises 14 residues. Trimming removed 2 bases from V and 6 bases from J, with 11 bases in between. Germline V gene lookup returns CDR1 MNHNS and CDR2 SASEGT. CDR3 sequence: CASSEQGKGQPQHF. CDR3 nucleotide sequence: TGTGCCAGCAGTGAACAGGGGAAGGGTCAGCCCCAGCATTTT.

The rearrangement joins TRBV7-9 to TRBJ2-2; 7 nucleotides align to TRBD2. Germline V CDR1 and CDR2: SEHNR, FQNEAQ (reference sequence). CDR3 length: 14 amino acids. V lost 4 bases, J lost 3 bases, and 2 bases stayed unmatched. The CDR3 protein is CASSYLADTGELFF. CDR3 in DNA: TGTGCCAGCAGCTATCTAGCGGACACCGGGGAGCTGTTTTTT.

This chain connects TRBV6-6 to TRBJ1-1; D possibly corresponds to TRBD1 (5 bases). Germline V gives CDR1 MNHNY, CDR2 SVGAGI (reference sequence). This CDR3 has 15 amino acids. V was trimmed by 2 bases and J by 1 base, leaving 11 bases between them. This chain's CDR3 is CASSYGFRENTEAFF. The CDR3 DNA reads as TGTGCCAGCAGTTACGGGTTCAGGGAGAACACTGAAGCTTTCTTT.

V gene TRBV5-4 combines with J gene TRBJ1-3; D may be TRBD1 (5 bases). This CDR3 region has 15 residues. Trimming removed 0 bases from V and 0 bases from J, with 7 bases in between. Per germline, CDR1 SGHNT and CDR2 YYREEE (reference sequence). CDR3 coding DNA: TGTGCCAGCAGCTTGGCGGGGGGCTCTGGAAACACCATATATTTT. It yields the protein CASSLAGGSGNTIYF.

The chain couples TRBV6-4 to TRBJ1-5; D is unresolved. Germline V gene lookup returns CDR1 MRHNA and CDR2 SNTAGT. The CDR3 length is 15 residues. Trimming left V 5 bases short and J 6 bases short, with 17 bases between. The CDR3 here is CASSTLGGQSQPQHF. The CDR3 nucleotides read TGTGCCAGCAGTACACTCGGCGGGCAGAGTCAGCCCCAGCATTTT.

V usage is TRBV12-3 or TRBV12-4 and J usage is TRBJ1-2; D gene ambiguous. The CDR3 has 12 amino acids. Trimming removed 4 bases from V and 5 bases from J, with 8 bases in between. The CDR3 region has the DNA TGTGCCAGCAGTTCCCGGGAATATGGCTACACCTTC. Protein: CASSSREYGYTF.

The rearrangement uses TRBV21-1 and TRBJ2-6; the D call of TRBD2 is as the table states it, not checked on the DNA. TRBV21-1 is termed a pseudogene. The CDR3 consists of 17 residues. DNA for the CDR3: TGTGCCAGCAGCAAAGTCGAGGATATGGCTGGGGCCAACGTCCTGACTTTC. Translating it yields CASSKVEDMAGANVLTF.

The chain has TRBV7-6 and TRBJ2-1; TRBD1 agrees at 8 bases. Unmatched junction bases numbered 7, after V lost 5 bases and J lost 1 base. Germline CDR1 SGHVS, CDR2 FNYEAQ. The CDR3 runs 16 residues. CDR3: CASSQAQGASYNEQFF. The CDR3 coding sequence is TGTGCCAGCAGCCAAGCGCAGGGGGCGTCCTACAATGAGCAGTTCTTC.

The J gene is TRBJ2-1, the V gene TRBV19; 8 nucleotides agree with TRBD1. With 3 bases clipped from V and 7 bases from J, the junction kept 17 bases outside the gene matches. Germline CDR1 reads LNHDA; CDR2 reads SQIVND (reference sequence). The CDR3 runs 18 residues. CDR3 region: CASSMWVVGQGAGNEQFF. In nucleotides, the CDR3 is TGTGCCAGTAGTATGTGGGTAGTTGGGCAGGGGGCCGGGAATGAGCAGTTCTTC. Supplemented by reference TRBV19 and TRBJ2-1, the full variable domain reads DGGITQSPKYLFRKEGQNVTLSCEQNLNHDAMYWYRQDPGQGLRLIYYSQIVNDFQKGDIAEGYSVSREKKESFPLTVTSAQKNPTAFYLCASSMWVVGQGAGNEQFFGPGTRLTVL.

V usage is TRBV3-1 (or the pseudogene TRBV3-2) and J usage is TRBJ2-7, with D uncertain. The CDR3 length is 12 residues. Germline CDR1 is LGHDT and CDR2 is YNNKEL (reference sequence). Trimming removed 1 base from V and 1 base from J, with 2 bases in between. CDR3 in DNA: TGTGCCAGCAGCCAAGCTTCCTACGAGCAGTACTTC. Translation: CASSQASYEQYF.

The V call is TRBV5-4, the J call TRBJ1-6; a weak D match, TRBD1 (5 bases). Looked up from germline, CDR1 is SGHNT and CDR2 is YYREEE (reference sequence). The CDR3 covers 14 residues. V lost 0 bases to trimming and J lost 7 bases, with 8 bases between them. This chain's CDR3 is CASSLDRLNSPLHF. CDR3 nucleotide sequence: TGTGCCAGCAGCTTGGACAGGTTGAATTCACCCCTCCACTTT.

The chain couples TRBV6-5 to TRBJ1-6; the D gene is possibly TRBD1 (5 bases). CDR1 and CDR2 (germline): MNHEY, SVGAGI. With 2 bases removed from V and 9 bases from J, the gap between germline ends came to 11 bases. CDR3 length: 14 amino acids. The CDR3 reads CASSYAERGSPLHF. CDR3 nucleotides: TGTGCCAGCAGTTACGCGGAAAGGGGTTCACCCCTCCACTTT.

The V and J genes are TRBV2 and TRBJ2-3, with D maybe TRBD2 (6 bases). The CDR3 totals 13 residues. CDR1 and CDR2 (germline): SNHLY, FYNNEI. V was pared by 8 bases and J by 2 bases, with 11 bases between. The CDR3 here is CASGDFFTDTQYF. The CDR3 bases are TGTGCCAGCGGGGACTTTTTCACAGATACGCAGTATTTT.

The CDR3 bases are TGTGCCAGCAGCTTCGATAGAAAAGAGACCCAGTACTTC. Its protein product is CASSFDRKETQYF. The chain links TRBV7-9 to TRBJ2-5, with D uncertain. Germline CDR1 is SEHNR and CDR2 is FQNEAQ (reference sequence). Trimming pared 3 bases from V and 3 bases from J, leaving 8 bases between. CDR3 length: 13 residues.

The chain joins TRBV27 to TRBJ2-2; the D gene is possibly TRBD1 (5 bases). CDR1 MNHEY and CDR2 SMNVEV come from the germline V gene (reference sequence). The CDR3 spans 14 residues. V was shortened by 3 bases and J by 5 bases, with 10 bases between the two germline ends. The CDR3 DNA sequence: TGTGCCAGCAGTTTTGGGGCAGGGACCGGGGAGCTGTTTTTT. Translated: CASSFGAGTGELFF.

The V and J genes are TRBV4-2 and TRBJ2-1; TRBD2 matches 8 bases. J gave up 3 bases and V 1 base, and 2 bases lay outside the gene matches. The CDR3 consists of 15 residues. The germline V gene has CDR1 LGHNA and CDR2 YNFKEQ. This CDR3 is CASSQVSGVYNEQFF. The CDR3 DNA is TGTGCCAGCAGCCAAGTTAGCGGGGTCTACAATGAGCAGTTCTTC.